The clone carrying this TCR beta chain was counted at least ten times. No antigen is known for it. Separate cDNA molecules each had unique molecular identifiers attached to them. MiXCR, applied by TCRdb to the 5' RACE reads, yields one record per CDR3 protein. The sample holds approximately 32,000 distinct CDR3 sequences; under 4% are singletons and the top ten take approximately 8.2%. This CDR3 is built from 14 residues. Germline loops: CDR1 MNHEY, CDR2 SVGAGI. V lost 2 bases to trimming and J lost 4 bases; unmatched junction nucleotides: 4. The sample is drawn from a study of early T cells in non-severe SARS-CoV-2 infection. Notes on the study in general: Using VDJdb, the matching emphasized anti-spike CD8 responses while missing private and CD4 specificities.

The clonotype comes from an adult who was a healthcare worker with PCR-confirmed SARS-CoV-2 infection or an uninfected control (not recorded which). Sequencing used whole blood. J is TRBJ1-2 and V is TRBV6-5, with TRBD1 matching over 7 bases. CDR3 sequence (DNA): TGTGCCAGCAGTTACGAAGGGGGCATCTATGGCTACACCTTC. This encodes CASSYEGGIYGYTF.